One sample yielded the 5 T cell receptor beta chains listed below, sequenced in a study of control samples from healthy donors and cancer patients. Repertoires were generated with immunoSEQ multiplex PCR, while TCRdb's copy carries only in-frame clones and drops some. The sample carries about 170,000 clones, 93% recorded once. The specimen sequenced was blood. The receptor set was obtained from a woman aged 55-75 years in good health.

This chain uses TRBV5-4 with TRBJ2-1; a possible D gene is TRBD1 (6 bases). Germline V CDR1 and CDR2: SGHNT, YYREEE (reference sequence). V gave up 0 bases and J gave up 2 bases, with 12 bases separating them. The CDR3 is 16 amino acids. CDR3 DNA: TGTGCCAGCAGCTTGGGACGGGACAAGACCTACAATGAGCAGTTCTTC. This sequence encodes CASSLGRDKTYNEQFF. The complete variable domain, with remaining parts taken from reference TRBV5-4 and TRBJ2-1, reads ETGVTQSPTHLIKTRGQQVTLRCSSQSGHNTVSWYQQALGQGPQFIFQYYREEENGRGNFPPRFSGLQFPNYSSELNVNALELDDSALYLCASSLGRDKTYNEQFFGPGTRLTVL.

The chain combines TRBV2 with TRBJ1-6; D is ambiguous. This CDR3 is built from 12 residues. V was pared by 3 bases and J by 7 bases, with 4 bases between. Germline CDR1 SNHLY, CDR2 FYNNEI. The chain's CDR3 is CASSDTNSPLHF. In nucleotides, the CDR3 is TGTGCCAGCAGTGACACCAATTCACCCCTCCACTTT.

The J gene is TRBJ1-1, the V gene TRBV13, with a possible D match to TRBD1 (5 bases). The CDR3 runs to 13 residues. CDR1 PRHDT and CDR2 FYEKMQ come from the germline V gene (reference sequence). Trimming took off 2 bases at V and 4 bases at J, with 8 bases between the two ends. CDR3 bases: TGTGCCAGCAGCTTACAGGGAAGCACTGAAGCTTTCTTT. Translation gives CASSLQGSTEAFF.

V usage is TRBV12-5 and J usage is TRBJ1-1; D may be TRBD1 (5 bases). Trimming removed 0 bases from V and 5 bases from J, with 16 bases in between. CDR3 length equals 16 residues. Looked up from germline, CDR1 is LGHNT and CDR2 is FRNRAP. This chain's CDR3 is CASGLVLAGIGTEAFF. CDR3 in DNA: TGTGCTAGTGGTTTGGTACTGGCAGGGATAGGGACTGAAGCTTTCTTT.

About this clone: Germline is not matched at one junction end, which may reflect a read error. V is TRBV15 and J is TRBJ1-2; no definite D call. The CDR3 is made up of 13 amino acids. Germline V gene sequence: CDR1 LNHNV, CDR2 YYDKDF (reference sequence). The CDR3 coding sequence is TGTGCCACCAGCCGAGACATTAACTATGGCTACACCTTC. Its translation is CATSRDINYGYTF.